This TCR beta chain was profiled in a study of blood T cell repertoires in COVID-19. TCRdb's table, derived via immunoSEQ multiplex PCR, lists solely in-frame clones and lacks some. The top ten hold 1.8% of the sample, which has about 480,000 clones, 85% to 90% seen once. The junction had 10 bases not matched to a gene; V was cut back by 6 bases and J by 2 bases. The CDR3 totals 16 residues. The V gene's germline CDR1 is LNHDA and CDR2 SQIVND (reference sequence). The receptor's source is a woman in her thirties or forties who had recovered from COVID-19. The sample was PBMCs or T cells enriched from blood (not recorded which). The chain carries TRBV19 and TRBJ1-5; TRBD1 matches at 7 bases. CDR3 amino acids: CASSKSWDRRNQPQHF. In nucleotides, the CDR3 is TGTGCCAGTAGCAAGAGTTGGGACAGACGCAATCAGCCCCAGCATTTT.